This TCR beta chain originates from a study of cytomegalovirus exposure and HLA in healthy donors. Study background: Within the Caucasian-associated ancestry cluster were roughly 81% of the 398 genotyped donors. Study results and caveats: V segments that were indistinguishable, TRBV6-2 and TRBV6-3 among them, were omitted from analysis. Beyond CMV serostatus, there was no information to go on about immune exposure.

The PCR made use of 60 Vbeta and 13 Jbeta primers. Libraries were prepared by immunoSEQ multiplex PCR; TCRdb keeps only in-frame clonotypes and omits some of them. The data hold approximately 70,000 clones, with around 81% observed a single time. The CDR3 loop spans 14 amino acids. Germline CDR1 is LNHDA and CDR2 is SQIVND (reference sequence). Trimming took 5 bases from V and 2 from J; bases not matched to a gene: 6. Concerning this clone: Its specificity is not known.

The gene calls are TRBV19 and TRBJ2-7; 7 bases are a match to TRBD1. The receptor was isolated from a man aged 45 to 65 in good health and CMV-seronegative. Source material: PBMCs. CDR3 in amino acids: CASSARGQTYEQYF. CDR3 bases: TGTGCCAGTAGTGCGAGGGGGCAGACCTACGAGCAGTACTTC.